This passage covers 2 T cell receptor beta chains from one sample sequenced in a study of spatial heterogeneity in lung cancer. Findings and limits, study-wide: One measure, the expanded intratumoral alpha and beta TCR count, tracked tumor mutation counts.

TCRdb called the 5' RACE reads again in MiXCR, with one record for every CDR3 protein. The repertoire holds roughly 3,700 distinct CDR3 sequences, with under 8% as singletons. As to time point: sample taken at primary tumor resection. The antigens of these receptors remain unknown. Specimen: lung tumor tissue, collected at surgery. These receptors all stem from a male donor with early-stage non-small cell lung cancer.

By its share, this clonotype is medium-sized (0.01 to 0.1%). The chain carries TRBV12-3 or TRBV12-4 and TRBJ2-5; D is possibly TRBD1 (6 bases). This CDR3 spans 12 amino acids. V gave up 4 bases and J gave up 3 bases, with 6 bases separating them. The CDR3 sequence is CASSWTEETQYF. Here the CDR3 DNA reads TGTGCCAGCAGTTGGACAGAAGAGACCCAGTACTTC.

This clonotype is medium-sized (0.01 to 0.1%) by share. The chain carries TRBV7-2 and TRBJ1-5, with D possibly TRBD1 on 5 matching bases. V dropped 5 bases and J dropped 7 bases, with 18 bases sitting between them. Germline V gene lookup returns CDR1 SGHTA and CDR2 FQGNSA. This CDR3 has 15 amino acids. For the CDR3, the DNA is TGTGCCAGCAGCATACGAAGAGGGGTCGAGCAGCCCCAGCATTTT. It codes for CASSIRRGVEQPQHF.